Following are 5 T cell receptor beta chains from one sample sequenced in a study of identical twins. TCRdb itself ran the 5' RACE reads through MiXCR, one entry per CDR3 protein. The sample records 350,000 to 450,000 distinct CDR3 sequences, roughly 20% being singletons. The sequencing sample was made of naive T cells sorted from blood. The receptors originated from a middle-aged man in good health.

This clonotype was counted many times. This sequence joins TRBV5-1 and TRBJ2-2; the D is unclear. V was pared by 0 bases and J by 6 bases, with 6 bases between. The CDR3 runs 13 residues. Germline CDR1 and CDR2: SGHRS and YFSETQ. The CDR3 DNA follows: TGCGCCAGCAGCTTGGCCGAGTCCGGGGAGCTGTTTTTT. Its protein is CASSLAESGELFF.

V and J are TRBV29-1 and TRBJ2-5; D is possibly TRBD2 (6 bases). This CDR3 comprises 14 residues. Germline assignment: CDR1 SQVTM and CDR2 ANQGSEA. Between the trimmed V and J ends, which lost 6 bases and 5 bases, there was a span of 19 bases. CDR3 region: CSVAGTAGRETQYF. In DNA form, the CDR3 reads TGCAGCGTCGCCGGGACTGCAGGTCGGGAGACCCAGTACTTC.

This clonotype was picked up many times. The rearrangement joins TRBV25-1 to TRBJ2-2; a possible D gene is TRBD2 (7 bases). The CDR3 sequence is 16 residues long. In germline, CDR1 is MGHDK, CDR2 SYGVNS. The germline V and J ends were trimmed by 3 bases and 4 bases, with 15 bases remaining between them. The CDR3 loop reads CASSDLQGGGTGELFF. The DNA for the CDR3 is TGTGCCAGCAGTGACCTACAGGGCGGGGGCACCGGGGAGCTGTTTTTT.

This clonotype was seen more than once but under ten times. This chain joins TRBV4-3 and TRBJ1-4; a possible D gene is TRBD1 (6 bases). CDR3 length: 15 amino acids. The V end was cut by 2 bases, the J end by 7 bases, with 14 bases between. Per germline, CDR1 LGHNA and CDR2 YSLEER. CDR3 coding DNA: TGCGCCAGCAGCCAATACAGGGTTGGGAGTGAAAAACTGTTTTTT. This gives the protein CASSQYRVGSEKLFF.

V usage is TRBV6-1 and J usage is TRBJ2-1; 7 bases align to TRBD1. V shed 6 bases, J shed 3 bases, and the junction held 11 bases outside the gene matches. Germline V lookup: CDR1 MNHNS, CDR2 SASEGT. The CDR3 consists of 16 residues. The CDR3 reads CASSRGGQGVYNEQFF. DNA of the CDR3: TGTGCCAGCAGCCGAGGCGGGCAGGGGGTCTACAATGAGCAGTTCTTC.